What follows are 10 T cell receptor beta chains derived from one specimen sequenced in a study of T cells after yellow fever vaccination. In TCRdb, the 5' RACE reads were re-called with MiXCR into one record per CDR3 protein. The sample carries hundreds of thousands of distinct CDR3 sequences, about 13% recorded once. Here the sequenced sample was PBMCs, taken on the day of the yellow fever booster vaccination. These receptors were taken from a man aged 25 to 40 who received the YFV17D yellow fever vaccine.

This clonotype was counted between two and nine times. The gene calls are TRBV2 and TRBJ2-2, with 7 positions matching TRBD1. The germline V gene encodes CDR1 SNHLY and CDR2 FYNNEI. The CDR3 spans 13 residues. After removal of 4 bases from V and 6 bases from J, the junction contained 2 bases not matched to a gene. This CDR3 is CASSGQGPGELFF. As DNA, the CDR3 is TGTGCCAGCAGTGGACAGGGCCCCGGGGAGCTGTTTTTT. The variable domain in full, with the rest retrieved from reference TRBV2 and TRBJ2-2, is EPEVTQTPSHQVTQMGQEVILRCVPISNHLYFYWYRQILGQKVEFLVSFYNNEISEKSEIFDDQFSVERPDGSNFTLKIRSTKLEDSAMYFCASSGQGPGELFFGEGSRLTVL.

V gene TRBV9 combines with J gene TRBJ1-1, with D uncertain. This CDR3 region has 15 residues. Germline loops: CDR1 SGDLS, CDR2 YYNGEE. V lost 0 bases and J lost 4, with 13 bases in between. The CDR3 DNA is TGTGCCAGCAGCGTAGCTCTGGGCCCGAGCACTGAAGCTTTCTTT. Translation: CASSVALGPSTEAFF.

This clonotype was seen only a few times. Written as DNA, the CDR3 is TGTGCCAGCAGCTTAGCCGCCCTTCCCACAGATACGCAGTATTTT. The encoded protein is CASSLAALPTDTQYF. The chain links TRBV7-2 to TRBJ2-3; D is uncertain. CDR3 length equals 15 residues. Trimming took 0 bases from V and 2 from J, leaving 9 bases between them. Germline V gene lookup returns CDR1 SGHTA and CDR2 FQGNSA.

The chain employs TRBV20-1 and TRBJ2-1; 7 bases are shared with TRBD2. Trimming removed 5 bases from V and 16 bases from J; junction bases left unmatched: 20. Looked up from germline, CDR1 is DFQATT and CDR2 is SNEGSKA (reference sequence). This CDR3 comprises 14 residues. CDR3 bases: TGCAGTGCTTATTACGGGAGGTCTGGTGGGGGGGATTTCTTC. It yields the protein CSAYYGRSGGGDFF.

This clonotype was recorded a few times. CDR3 loop: CASSWVGGTYTDTQYF. The CDR3 coding sequence is TGTGCCAGCAGCTGGGTGGGCGGAACCTACACAGATACGCAGTATTTT. The V gene is TRBV7-2, the J gene TRBJ2-3; no definite D call. This CDR3 is 16 amino acids long. Trimming stripped 4 bases from V and 2 bases from J, with 16 bases between. In germline, CDR1 is SGHTA, CDR2 FQGNSA. The variable domain in full, with the rest retrieved from reference TRBV7-2 and TRBJ2-3, is GAGVSQSPSNKVTEKGKDVELRCDPISGHTALYWYRQSLGQGLEFLIYFQGNSAPDKSGLPSDRFSAERTGGSVSTLTIQRTQQEDSAVYLCASSWVGGTYTDTQYFGPGTRLTVL.

This clonotype has only a few counts. The chain employs TRBV5-1 and TRBJ2-7, with 7 bases that match TRBD2. The CDR3 covers 14 residues. With V trimmed by 3 bases and J by 3 bases, 6 bases remained unmatched. Germline CDR1 is SGHRS and CDR2 is YFSETQ. The CDR3 region is CASSSSGTNYEQYF. The CDR3 DNA reads as TGCGCCAGCAGCTCGTCCGGGACTAACTACGAGCAGTACTTC.

This chain joins TRBV20-1 and TRBJ1-2; D ambiguous. The germline V gene encodes CDR1 DFQATT and CDR2 SNEGSKA (reference sequence). This CDR3 has 12 residues. Trimming shortened V by 0 bases and J by 9 bases, and 11 bases separated the two germline ends. DNA of the CDR3: TGCAGTGCTAGAGAACCGGAGTATTGCTACACCTTC. Residues: CSAREPEYCYTF.

V and J are TRBV4-3 and TRBJ2-1, with D possibly TRBD1 on 5 matching bases. This CDR3 comprises 14 residues. CDR1 is LGHNA, CDR2 YSLEER, per germline. The ends were cut back, 0 bases at V and 5 bases at J, with 8 bases in the middle. The CDR3 DNA is TGCGCCAGCAGCCAAGATCTCAGGGACAATGAGCAGTTCTTC. Residues: CASSQDLRDNEQFF.

This chain connects TRBV9 to TRBJ2-1, with a possible D match to TRBD2 (6 bases). The CDR3 consists of 16 residues. CDR1 is SGDLS, CDR2 YYNGEE, per germline. The V end was cut by 0 bases, the J end by 1 base, with 11 bases between. The DNA for the CDR3 is TGTGCCAGCAGCGTAGCGGGGGAGAGGTCCTACAATGAGCAGTTCTTC. This sequence encodes CASSVAGERSYNEQFF.

This clonotype was detected many times. The rearrangement links TRBV2 to TRBJ2-5; D gene ambiguous. The CDR3 runs to 13 residues. Germline CDR1 SNHLY, CDR2 FYNNEI. Trimming removed 7 bases at V and 5 bases at J, with 14 bases between. CDR3 coding DNA: TGTGCCAGCAAGAGGCGCCCGGAGGAGACCCAGTACTTC. Its protein is CASKRRPEETQYF.